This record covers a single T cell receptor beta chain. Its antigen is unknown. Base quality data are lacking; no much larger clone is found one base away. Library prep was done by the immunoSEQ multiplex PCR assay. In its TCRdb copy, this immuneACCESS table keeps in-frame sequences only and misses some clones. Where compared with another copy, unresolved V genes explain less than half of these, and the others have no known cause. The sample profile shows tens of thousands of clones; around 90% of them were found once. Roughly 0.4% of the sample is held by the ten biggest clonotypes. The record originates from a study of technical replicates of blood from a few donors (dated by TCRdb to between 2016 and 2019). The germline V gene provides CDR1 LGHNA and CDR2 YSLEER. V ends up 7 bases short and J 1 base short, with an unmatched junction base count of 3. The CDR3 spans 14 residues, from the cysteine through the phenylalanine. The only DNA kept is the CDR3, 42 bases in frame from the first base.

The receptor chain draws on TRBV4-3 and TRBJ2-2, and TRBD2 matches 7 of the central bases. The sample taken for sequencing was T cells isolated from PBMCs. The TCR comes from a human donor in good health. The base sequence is TGCGCCAGCATGGGGGGGTTGAACACCGGGGAGCTGTTTTTT. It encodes CASMGGLNTGELFF.